These 29 T cell receptor beta chains originate from one sample sequenced in a study of technical replicates of blood from four donors (dated by TCRdb to 2017 to 2019). The library was generated by the immunoSEQ multiplex PCR assay. Entries here come from immuneACCESS through TCRdb and include only in-frame sequences with V and J called. Some clones fail to appear in such tables; in the studies checked, an unresolved V gene covers under half of the shortfall, and the cause of the remainder is unknown. In this sample the table shows roughly 14,000 clones, roughly four fifths of which occur a single time. Clones ranked in the top ten supply around 12% of the sample. The material sequenced was PBMCs. These receptors all come from a human donor in good health.

The chain combines TRBV7-2 with TRBJ2-1; D might be TRBD2 (5 bases). The V and J ends lost 4 bases and 10 bases respectively, with 14 bases between them. The germline V gene has CDR1 SGHTA and CDR2 FQGNSA. The CDR3 covers 13 residues. CDR3 DNA sequence: TGTGCCAGCAGCTCTCTTGGCCGGGGAGAGCAGTTCTTC. Its protein is CASSSLGRGEQFF.

This chain uses TRBV2 with TRBJ2-2, with 11 bases that match TRBD2. CDR1 and CDR2 from the germline V gene are SNHLY and FYNNEI. The CDR3 has 15 amino acids. The V gene end was trimmed by 6 bases and the J gene end by 6 bases; junction bases not matched to a gene: 6. The chain's CDR3 is CASRLGLAAAGELFF. The CDR3 DNA reads TGTGCCAGCAGACTGGGACTAGCGGCAGCCGGGGAGCTGTTTTTT.

The chain has TRBV5-1 and TRBJ2-7; D is possibly TRBD1 (6 bases). V was trimmed by 4 bases and J by 1 base, leaving 9 bases between them. From germline, CDR1 is SGHRS and CDR2 YFSETQ. The CDR3 loop spans 13 amino acids. The CDR3 nucleotides are TGCGCCAGCAGCAAAGACAGGTCCTACGAGCAGTACTTC. Translated: CASSKDRSYEQYF.

The chain combines TRBV30 with TRBJ2-1, with D tentatively TRBD2 (5 bases). The germline V and J ends were trimmed by 5 bases and 9 bases, with 11 bases remaining between them. The CDR3 is 11 amino acids. CDR1 and CDR2 (germline): GTSNPN, SVGIG (reference sequence). The CDR3 sequence: CAWHRGSEQFF. The DNA of the CDR3 is TGTGCCTGGCACCGGGGAAGTGAGCAGTTCTTC.

The chain joins TRBV6-5 to TRBJ1-4; TRBD1 might be the D (6 bases). Germline V CDR1 and CDR2: MNHEY, SVGAGI. The germline V and J ends were trimmed by 6 bases and 6 bases, with 17 bases remaining between them. CDR3 length equals 15 residues. The CDR3 nucleotides are TGTGCCAGCAGCAACAATTGGGCAGGGGATGAAAAACTGTTTTTT. It codes for CASSNNWAGDEKLFF.

V gene TRBV6-5 combines with J gene TRBJ2-7; 12 bases map to TRBD2. The CDR3 consists of 16 residues. Germline CDR1 MNHEY, CDR2 SVGAGI. V was pared by 2 bases and J by 1 base, with 3 bases of the junction left unmatched. The CDR3 DNA reads as TGTGCCAGCAGTTACACGGGACTAGCGGGTTCCTACGAGCAGTACTTC. This codes for CASSYTGLAGSYEQYF.

This clone was seen a single time. The chain is built from TRBV7-8 and TRBJ2-7, with 10 bases matching TRBD2. J was trimmed by 5 bases and V by 0 bases; bases with no gene match: 7. The CDR3 is 16 amino acids. CDR1 is SGHVS and CDR2 is FQNEAQ in the germline V gene. This chain's CDR3 is CASSLAASGSWDEQYF. As DNA, the CDR3 is TGTGCCAGCAGCTTAGCGGCTAGCGGGAGTTGGGACGAGCAGTACTTC.

The genes are TRBV11-2 and TRBJ2-5, with 7 bases lining up with TRBD1. The CDR3 totals 14 residues. Trimming cost V 1 base and J 5 bases; bases outside gene matches: 4. Germline V gene data show CDR1 as SGHAT and CDR2 as FQNNGV. The CDR3 reads CASSLGGGGETQYF. CDR3 DNA sequence: TGTGCCAGCAGCTTAGGAGGGGGCGGCGAGACCCAGTACTTC.

CDR3 nucleotide sequence: TGTGCCAGCAGCAAAGGGGCCCTGACCCGTCAGCCCCAGCATTTT. Translation: CASSKGALTRQPQHF. V usage is TRBV21-1 and J usage is TRBJ1-5; the table's D call TRBD1 went unverified against the DNA. TRBV21-1 is a pseudogene segment. The CDR3 is 15 residues long.

The chain couples TRBV6-1 to TRBJ1-1; TRBD1 agrees at 8 bases. The CDR3 is 15 residues long. With 0 bases clipped from V and 4 bases from J, the junction kept 4 bases outside the gene matches. Germline loops: CDR1 MNHNS, CDR2 SASEGT. As DNA, the CDR3 is TGTGCCAGCAGTGAAGCTCAGGGGGCGATCACTGAAGCTTTCTTT. Amino acid sequence: CASSEAQGAITEAFF.

This chain uses TRBV6-1 with TRBJ2-3; D call uncertain. Between the trimmed V and J ends, which lost 4 bases and 4 bases, there was a span of 9 bases. The CDR3 length is 13 residues. Germline loops: CDR1 MNHNS, CDR2 SASEGT. CDR3 sequence reads: CASSGAGADTQYF. DNA for the CDR3: TGTGCCAGCAGTGGAGCAGGAGCAGATACGCAGTATTTT.

The chain employs TRBV6-1 and TRBJ1-4, with TRBD1 matching 9 bases. Germline values: CDR1 MNHNS, CDR2 SASEGT. Unmatched junction bases numbered 9, after V lost 3 bases and J lost 1 base. The CDR3 has 18 amino acids. Here the CDR3 DNA reads TGTGCCAGCAGTGATCCCCGGGACAGGGCTCTAACTAATGAAAAACTGTTTTTT. Translation gives CASSDPRDRALTNEKLFF.

The chain is built from TRBV2 and TRBJ2-2, with TRBD2 as a possible D gene (6 bases). The length of the CDR3 is 15 residues. Looked up from germline, CDR1 is SNHLY and CDR2 is FYNNEI. Trimming pared 8 bases from V and 3 bases from J, leaving 16 bases between. This CDR3 reads CASRGGGSDTGELFF. DNA for the CDR3: TGTGCCAGCCGGGGAGGTGGGAGTGACACCGGGGAGCTGTTTTTT.

The V gene is TRBV27, the J gene TRBJ2-7; weak D call: TRBD2 (5 bases). In germline, CDR1 is MNHEY, CDR2 SMNVEV (reference sequence). V lost 1 base, J lost 0 bases, and 7 bases lay in between. There are 14 residues in the CDR3. CDR3 protein: CASSLLRDSYEQYF. The CDR3 DNA sequence: TGTGCCAGCAGTTTATTACGGGACTCCTACGAGCAGTACTTC.

V gene TRBV9 combines with J gene TRBJ2-1; the D gene is possibly TRBD2 (6 bases). The V gene's germline CDR1 is SGDLS and CDR2 YYNGEE. Trimming shortened V by 0 bases and J by 4 bases, and 17 bases separated the two germline ends. The CDR3 is 17 amino acids. CDR3 amino acids: CASSVEPGSGLYNEQFF. The CDR3 DNA reads as TGTGCCAGCAGCGTAGAACCTGGGAGCGGGCTTTACAATGAGCAGTTCTTC.

The chain has TRBV18 and TRBJ2-5; 13 positions agree with TRBD2. CDR3 length: 14 residues. J gave up 8 bases and V 5 bases, and 5 bases lay outside the gene matches. The germline V gene encodes CDR1 KGHSH and CDR2 LQKENI. Here the CDR3 reads CASSSGLAGDTQYF. In DNA, the CDR3 is TGTGCCAGCTCATCCGGACTAGCGGGAGACACCCAGTACTTC.

This chain links TRBV2 with TRBJ2-1; 9 nucleotides line up with TRBD2. This CDR3 spans 11 amino acids. Germline CDR1 is SNHLY and CDR2 is FYNNEI. The V and J ends lost 3 bases and 15 bases, in that order; junction bases with no gene match: 3. This chain's CDR3 is CASSDEAGGFF. DNA of the CDR3: TGTGCCAGCAGTGACGAAGCGGGAGGGTTCTTC.

V usage is TRBV5-1 and J usage is TRBJ1-2; perhaps TRBD1 as D (6 bases). Trimming shortened V by 0 bases and J by 5 bases, and 8 bases separated the two germline ends. Germline V lookup: CDR1 SGHRS, CDR2 YFSETQ. CDR3 length: 13 amino acids. CDR3 amino acids: CASSLAQGYGYTF. The CDR3, as DNA: TGCGCCAGCAGCTTGGCCCAGGGGTATGGCTACACCTTC. The entire variable domain, with the rest obtained from reference TRBV5-1 and TRBJ1-2, is as follows: KAGVTQTPRYLIKTRGQQVTLSCSPISGHRSVSWYQQTPGQGLQFLFEYFSETQRNKGNFPGRFSGRQFSNSRSEMNVSTLELGDSALYLCASSLAQGYGYTFGSGTRLTVV.

The table lists this clone with a few counts. The chain has TRBV5-1 and TRBJ1-2; D possibly corresponds to TRBD1 (5 bases). Trimming took off 2 bases at V and 8 bases at J, with 16 bases between the two ends. The germline gives CDR1 SGHRS, CDR2 YFSETQ. CDR3 size: 14 residues. CDR3 sequence reads: CASSLGQASLGYTF. For the CDR3, the DNA is TGCGCCAGCAGCTTAGGACAAGCTTCCCTCGGCTACACCTTC.

V gene TRBV19 combines with J gene TRBJ1-2; the match to TRBD1 covers 8 bases. From germline, CDR1 is LNHDA and CDR2 SQIVND (reference sequence). V shed 6 bases and J 7 bases; nucleotides not matched to a gene: 7. The CDR3 length is 13 residues. The DNA of the CDR3 is TGTGCCAGTAGCCAGACAGGGGTCAGTGGCTACACCTTC. Protein product: CASSQTGVSGYTF.

The chain employs TRBV11-3 and TRBJ2-1; 7 bases map to TRBD1. V trimming: 5 bases; J trimming: 6 bases; junction bases outside the gene matches: 10. CDR1 is SGHNT, CDR2 YENEEA, per germline. This CDR3 has 15 residues. The CDR3 is CASSEGAAPVNEQFF. The CDR3 bases are TGTGCCAGCAGCGAGGGGGCAGCCCCAGTCAATGAGCAGTTCTTC.

The chain uses TRBV6-5 and TRBJ2-1; 8 bases map to TRBD2. The junction had 10 bases not matched to a gene; V was cut back by 2 bases and J by 10 bases. CDR1 MNHEY and CDR2 SVGAGI come from the germline V gene. There are 15 residues in the CDR3. CDR3 sequence: CASSYGTSGQGEQFF. In nucleotides, the CDR3 is TGTGCCAGCAGTTACGGTACTAGCGGACAAGGAGAGCAGTTCTTC.

In this sample, this clone turned up a few times. This chain links TRBV7-9 with TRBJ2-7, with 9 bases matching TRBD1. This CDR3 is built from 17 residues. CDR1 and CDR2 (germline): SEHNR, FQNEAQ (reference sequence). Germline trimming cut 5 bases from V and 2 bases from J; bases unmatched to any gene: 13. CDR3 sequence: CASSPGQGRAITYEQYF. The CDR3 DNA is TGTGCCAGCAGCCCGGGACAGGGACGGGCTATCACCTACGAGCAGTACTTC.

This chain joins TRBV27 and TRBJ1-1; 8 bases are a match to TRBD1. V shed 5 bases, J shed 3 bases, and the junction held 11 bases outside the gene matches. The CDR3 is 16 residues long. The germline gives CDR1 MNHEY, CDR2 SMNVEV (reference sequence). The CDR3 reads CASSPDRVYMDTEAFF. DNA for the CDR3: TGTGCCAGCAGTCCGGACAGGGTTTATATGGACACTGAAGCTTTCTTT.

This chain connects TRBV29-1 to TRBJ2-7, with 9 bases fitting TRBD1. The CDR3 is made up of 14 amino acids. V lost 4 bases to trimming and J lost 5 bases; unmatched junction nucleotides: 9. CDR1 is SQVTM and CDR2 is ANQGSEA in the germline V gene. This CDR3 is CSVARMRQGDEQYF. The CDR3, as DNA: TGCAGCGTTGCGAGGATGAGACAGGGGGACGAGCAGTACTTC.

This clone was picked up a small number of times. The rearrangement links TRBV5-5 to TRBJ1-5, with D tentatively TRBD1 (6 bases). CDR3 length: 17 residues. CDR1 is SGHKS, CDR2 YYEKEE, per germline (reference sequence). Between the trimmed V and J ends, which lost 4 bases and 3 bases, there was a span of 20 bases. The CDR3 is CASSQQPIDRNNQPQHF. The CDR3 DNA is TGTGCCAGCAGCCAACAACCTATAGACAGGAACAATCAGCCCCAGCATTTT.

V is TRBV2 and J is TRBJ2-7, with D tentatively TRBD1 (6 bases). The V and J ends lost 7 bases and 1 base respectively, with 14 bases between them. Per germline, CDR1 SNHLY and CDR2 FYNNEI. The CDR3 has 14 amino acids. The CDR3 is CASKPGTSSYEQYF. In DNA, the CDR3 is TGTGCCAGCAAGCCCGGGACATCTTCCTACGAGCAGTACTTC.

The chain carries TRBV11-2 and TRBJ2-3; tentatively, D is TRBD2 (5 bases). The V gene's germline CDR1 is SGHAT and CDR2 FQNNGV. V dropped 6 bases and J dropped 3 bases, with 16 bases sitting between them. The CDR3 runs 15 residues. The CDR3, as DNA: TGTGCCAGCAGTTCCGGGGTAGGATCTACAGATACGCAGTATTTT. This sequence encodes CASSSGVGSTDTQYF.

J is TRBJ2-4 and V is TRBV7-8, with D possibly TRBD2 on 5 matching bases. The CDR3 contains 17 residues. Trimming took off 2 bases at V and 3 bases at J, with 17 bases between the two ends. Germline lookup yields CDR1 SGHVS and CDR2 FQNEAQ. For the CDR3, the DNA is TGTGCCAGCAGCTTATTACATCGGGGTTATGTCAAAAACATTCAGTACTTC. It codes for CASSLLHRGYVKNIQYF.